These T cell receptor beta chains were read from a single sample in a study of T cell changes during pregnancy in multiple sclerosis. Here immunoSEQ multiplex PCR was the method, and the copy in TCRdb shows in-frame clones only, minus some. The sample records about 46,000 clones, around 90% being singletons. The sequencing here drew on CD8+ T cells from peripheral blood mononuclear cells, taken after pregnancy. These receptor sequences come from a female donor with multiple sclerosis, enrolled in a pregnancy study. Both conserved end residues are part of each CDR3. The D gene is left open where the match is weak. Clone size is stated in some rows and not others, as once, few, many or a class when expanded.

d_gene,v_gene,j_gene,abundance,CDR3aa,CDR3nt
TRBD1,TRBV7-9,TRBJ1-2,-,CASSHRGTGYGYTF,TGTGCCAGCAGCCACCGAGGGACAGGCTATGGCTACACCTTC
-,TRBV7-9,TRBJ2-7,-,CASSPIYEQYF,TGTGCCAGCAGCCCTATCTACGAGCAGTACTTC
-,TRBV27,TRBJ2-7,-,CASSPSRIEYEQYF,TGTGCCAGCAGCCCTTCGAGGATTGAATACGAGCAGTACTTC
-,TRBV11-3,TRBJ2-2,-,CASSFTGTSTGELFF,TGTGCCAGCAGCTTTACAGGGACGAGCACCGGGGAGCTGTTTTTT
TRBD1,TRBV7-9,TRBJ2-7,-,CASSQSTGAIYEQYF,TGTGCCAGCAGCCAATCGACAGGGGCGATCTACGAGCAGTACTTC
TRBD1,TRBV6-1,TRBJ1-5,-,CASGDRGENQPQHF,TGTGCCAGCGGAGACAGGGGAGAGAATCAGCCCCAGCATTTT
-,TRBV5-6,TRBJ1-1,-,CASSLPLDTGNTEAFF,TGTGCCAGCAGCCTCCCTCTTGACACAGGGAACACTGAAGCTTTCTTT
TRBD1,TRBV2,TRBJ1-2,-,CASSRSLNRGANYGYTF,TGTGCCAGCAGTCGCAGCTTAAACAGGGGCGCTAACTATGGCTACACCTTC
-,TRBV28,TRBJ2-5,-,CASSPPDIGILFETQYF,TGTGCCAGCAGCCCCCCGGACATAGGAATTTTATTTGAGACCCAGTACTTC
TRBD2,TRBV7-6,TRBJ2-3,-,CASSWTSGNTDTQYF,TGTGCCAGCAGCTGGACTAGCGGGAACACAGATACGCAGTATTTT
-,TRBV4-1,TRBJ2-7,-,CASSQPREGAYEQYF,TGCGCCAGCAGCCAACCACGGGAGGGGGCATATGAGCAGTACTTC
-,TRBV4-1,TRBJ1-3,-,CASSQDRQLLGNTIYF,TGCGCCAGCAGCCAAGATCGACAGCTCCTTGGAAACACCATATATTTT
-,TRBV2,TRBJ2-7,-,CASRLPGYPSEQYF,TGTGCCAGCAGGCTTCCGGGGTACCCCAGCGAGCAGTACTTC
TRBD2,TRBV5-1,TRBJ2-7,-,CASSLRRETSYEQYF,TGCGCCAGCAGCTTGAGGCGGGAGACATCCTACGAGCAGTACTTC
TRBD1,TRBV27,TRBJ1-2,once,CASSFGQGSVYGYTF,TGTGCCAGCAGTTTCGGACAGGGGTCGGTCTATGGCTACACCTTC
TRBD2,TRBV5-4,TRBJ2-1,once,CASSLALAGEFEQFF,TGTGCCAGCAGCCTTGCCCTAGCGGGAGAGTTTGAGCAGTTCTTC
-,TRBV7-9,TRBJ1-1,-,CASSLSIQRNTEAFF,TGTGCCAGCAGCTTATCGATACAGAGGAACACTGAAGCTTTCTTT
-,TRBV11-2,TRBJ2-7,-,CASSLGAGSYEQYF,TGTGCCAGCAGCTTAGGGGCAGGTTCCTACGAGCAGTACTTC
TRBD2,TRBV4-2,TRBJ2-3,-,CASSQEVTSGRDTQYF,TGTGCCAGCAGCCAAGAGGTGACTAGCGGGAGAGATACGCAGTATTTT
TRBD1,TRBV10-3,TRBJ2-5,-,CAISDPDRGSEETQYF,TGTGCCATCAGTGACCCTGACAGGGGATCTGAAGAGACCCAGTACTTC
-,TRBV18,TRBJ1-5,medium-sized,CASSSDGTALGQPQHF,TGTGCCAGCTCATCAGACGGGACTGCTCTGGGCCAGCCCCAGCATTTT
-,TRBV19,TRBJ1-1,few,CASSTGRREAFF,TGTGCCAGTAGTACGGGAAGGAGAGAAGCTTTCTTT
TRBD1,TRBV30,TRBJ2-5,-,CAGQNAGGALETQYF,TGTGCCGGACAAAACGCAGGGGGCGCCCTGGAGACCCAGTACTTC
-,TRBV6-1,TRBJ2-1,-,CASSDQGSSSYNEQFF,TGTGCCAGCAGTGACCAGGGTTCGAGCTCCTACAATGAGCAGTTCTTC
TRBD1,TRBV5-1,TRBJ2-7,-,CASSPRLGTGAREQYF,TGCGCCAGCAGCCCGCGGCTCGGGACAGGGGCGAGGGAGCAGTACTTC
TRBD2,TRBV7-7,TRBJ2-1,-,CASSLGAGGTYNEQFF,TGTGCCAGCAGCTTAGGAGCGGGGGGCACCTACAATGAGCAGTTCTTC
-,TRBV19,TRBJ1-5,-,CASSRSGSNQPQHF,TGTGCCAGTAGTAGATCGGGTAGCAATCAGCCCCAGCATTTT
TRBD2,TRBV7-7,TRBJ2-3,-,CASSHSGSTDTQYF,TGTGCCAGCAGTCATAGCGGGAGCACAGATACGCAGTATTTT
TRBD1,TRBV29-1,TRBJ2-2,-,CSVAGGTGELFF,TGCAGCGTTGCAGGGGGCACCGGGGAGCTGTTTTTT
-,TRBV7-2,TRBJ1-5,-,CASSPSVEYNQPQHF,TGTGCCAGCAGCCCCTCGGTGGAGTACAATCAGCCCCAGCATTTT
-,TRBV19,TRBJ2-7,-,CATGGAEQYF,TGTGCCACCGGCGGGGCCGAGCAGTACTTC
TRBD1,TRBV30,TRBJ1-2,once,CAWSGTGGVGYTF,TGTGCCTGGAGTGGAACAGGGGGGGTTGGCTACACCTTC
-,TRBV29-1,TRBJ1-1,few,CSVDGALNTEAFF,TGCAGCGTTGATGGGGCCCTGAACACTGAAGCTTTCTTT
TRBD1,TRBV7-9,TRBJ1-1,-,CASSRPGTGLNTEAFF,TGTGCCAGCAGCCGTCCCGGGACAGGACTGAACACTGAAGCTTTCTTT
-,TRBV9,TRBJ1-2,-,CASSVGGGTNYGYTF,TGTGCCAGCAGCGTAGGGGGGGGAACTAACTATGGCTACACCTTC
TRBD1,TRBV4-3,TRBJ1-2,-,CASSHGQGTYGYTF,TGCGCCAGCAGCCACGGACAGGGAACCTATGGCTACACCTTC
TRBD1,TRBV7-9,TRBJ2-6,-,CASTRFWDRDSGANVLTF,TGTGCCAGCACCCGATTCTGGGACAGGGACTCTGGGGCCAACGTCCTGACTTTC
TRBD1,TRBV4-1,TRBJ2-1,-,CASSPGTGTYNEQFF,TGCGCCAGCAGCCCCGGGACAGGAACCTACAATGAGCAGTTCTTC
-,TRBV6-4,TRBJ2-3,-,CASSDGLADTQYF,TGTGCCAGCAGTGACGGGCTCGCGGATACGCAGTATTTT
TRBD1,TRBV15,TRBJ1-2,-,CATSTGQELYGYTF,TGTGCCACCAGCACCGGACAGGAACTGTATGGCTACACCTTC
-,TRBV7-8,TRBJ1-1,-,CASSFVIFPSLANTEAFF,TGTGCCAGCAGCTTTGTGATTTTCCCCTCTCTGGCGAACACTGAAGCTTTCTTT
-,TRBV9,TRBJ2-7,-,CASSVNGHYEQYF,TGTGCCAGCAGCGTTAACGGACATTACGAGCAGTACTTC
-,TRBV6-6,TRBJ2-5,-,CASRPAVGAQETQYF,TGTGCCAGCAGACCGGCGGTAGGGGCCCAAGAGACCCAGTACTTC
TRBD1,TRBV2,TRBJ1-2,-,CANSSDREYGYTF,TGTGCCAACAGTTCGGACAGGGAATACGGCTACACCTTC
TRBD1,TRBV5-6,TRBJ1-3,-,CTSSEDKGARGNTIYF,TGTACCAGCAGCGAAGACAAGGGGGCGCGTGGAAACACCATATATTTT
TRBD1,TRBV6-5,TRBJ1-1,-,CASSYRTGESEAFF,TGTGCCAGCAGTTACCGTACAGGGGAGTCAGAAGCTTTCTTT
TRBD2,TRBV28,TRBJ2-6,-,CASGGLAGSGANVLTF,TGTGCCAGCGGCGGACTAGCGGGCTCTGGGGCCAACGTCCTGACTTTC
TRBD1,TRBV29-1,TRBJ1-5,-,CSVRQGNQPQHF,TGCAGCGTTCGACAGGGAAATCAGCCCCAGCATTTT
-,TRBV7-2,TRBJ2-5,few,CASSPTFQETQYF,TGTGCCAGCAGCCCTACTTTCCAAGAGACCCAGTACTTC
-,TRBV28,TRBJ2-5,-,CASSFTGSGETQYF,TGTGCCAGCAGTTTCACAGGTTCTGGCGAGACCCAGTACTTC